The source of this T cell receptor beta chain is a study of regulatory T cells in long-lasting Graves disease. Libraries of TCR beta came from iRepertoire HTBI primers plus Arm-PCR of CDR3 regions. TCRdb redid the calling of the multiplex PCR reads with MiXCR, one entry per CDR3 protein. The sample has under 700,000 distinct CDR3 sequences, roughly 15% seen once. Trimming removed 4 bases from V and 4 bases from J; junction bases left unmatched: 12. CDR3 size: 16 residues. CDR1 and CDR2 from the germline V gene are DFQATT and SNEGSKA (reference sequence). Documented time point: newly diagnosed GD, antithyroid drugs for less than 3 months. RNA isolated from PBMCs was used to make the TCR library. By American Thyroid Association guidelines, Graves' disease was diagnosed in the cohort. In addition, the sample was reused for a study of T cells in Graves' hyperthyroidism and ophthalmopathy.

The sequenced sample was peripheral blood mononuclear cells (PBMCs), obtained at new diagnosis, from a patient treated with antithyroid drugs. The TCR was taken from a woman aged 40-60 years with Graves disease. The genes are TRBV20-1 and TRBJ2-1; 8 bases line up with TRBD1. The CDR3 sequence is CSAKSPGGGGYNEQFF. As DNA, the CDR3 is TGCAGTGCTAAATCCCCAGGGGGCGGAGGATACAATGAGCAGTTCTTC.